Each of the 31 T cell receptor beta chains below was sequenced from the same sample in a study of T cells after yellow fever vaccination. Using its own MiXCR run on the 5' RACE reads, TCRdb lists one record per CDR3 protein. The profile shows some 240,000 distinct CDR3 sequences, approximately 3.3% of them singletons. The sequencing here drew on CD4+ T cells sorted from PBMCs, taken 10 days after the yellow fever booster vaccination. The receptors shown here come from a man in his late teens or twenties who received the YFV17D yellow fever vaccine.

This clonotype was counted many times. V is TRBV29-1 and J is TRBJ2-7, with D possibly TRBD1 on 6 matching bases. CDR1 and CDR2 from the germline V gene are SQVTM and ANQGSEA. Trimming shortened V by 3 bases and J by 8 bases, and 17 bases separated the two germline ends. The CDR3 totals 13 residues. The CDR3 DNA is TGCAGCGTTGATGCCCAGGGGCTACGGAAGCAGTACTTC. Encoded protein: CSVDAQGLRKQYF.

The chain couples TRBV11-1 to TRBJ2-7, with TRBD1 as a possible D gene (6 bases). Between the trimmed V and J ends, which lost 2 bases and 0 bases, there was a span of 8 bases. The CDR3 sequence is 14 residues long. The germline gives CDR1 SGHAT, CDR2 FQDESV (reference sequence). In nucleotides, the CDR3 is TGTGCCAGCAGCTTATCCAGGGGCTCCTACGAGCAGTACGTC. It encodes CASSLSRGSYEQYV.

This clonotype was counted ten times or more. The CDR3 bases are TGTGCCAGCAGGCGACAGGGGGGCGGGGAGCTGTTTTTT. Translating gives CASRRQGGGELFF. The chain links TRBV12-3 or TRBV12-4 to TRBJ2-2, with TRBD1 matching over 9 bases. CDR3 length: 13 amino acids. Trimming cost V 6 bases and J 7 bases; bases outside gene matches: 3.

The sample holds many counts of this clonotype. The genes are TRBV5-1 and TRBJ2-5; a possible D gene is TRBD2 (5 bases). This CDR3 has 13 amino acids. Per the germline V gene, CDR1 is SGHRS and CDR2 is YFSETQ. The V gene lost 4 bases and the J gene lost 5 bases, with 12 bases spanning the gap. The CDR3: CASSPPRAETQYF. The CDR3 DNA reads TGCGCCAGCAGCCCGCCGAGGGCTGAGACCCAGTACTTC.

This clonotype was seen many times. The chain carries TRBV5-1 and TRBJ1-1; D might be TRBD1 (5 bases). From germline, CDR1 is SGHRS and CDR2 YFSETQ. This CDR3 is built from 15 residues. The V and J ends lost 3 bases and 7 bases respectively, with 19 bases between them. CDR3 coding DNA: TGCGCCAGCAGCTCCCCGGGGCGGGGTGGTAGTGAAGCTTTCTTT. The encoded protein is CASSSPGRGGSEAFF.

This clonotype has only a few counts. The chain joins TRBV18 to TRBJ1-2; D gene ambiguous. The germline V gene encodes CDR1 KGHSH and CDR2 LQKENI. This CDR3 comprises 13 residues. Trimming shortened V by 5 bases and J by 4 bases, and 11 bases separated the two germline ends. The CDR3 bases are TGTGCCAGCTCAGCGTACACACCCTATGGCTACACCTTC. It codes for CASSAYTPYGYTF.

This clonotype has at least ten counts. Here the CDR3 DNA reads TGTGCCAGCAGCCAAGCGCCGGGTTTGGGGGGCACAGATACGCAGTATTTT. Encoded protein: CASSQAPGLGGTDTQYF. The chain recombines TRBV7-9 with TRBJ2-3; the D gene could be TRBD1 or TRBD2 (5 bases each). The germline V and J ends were trimmed by 5 bases and 1 base, with 19 bases remaining between them. CDR3 length equals 17 residues. Germline V gene data show CDR1 as SEHNR and CDR2 as FQNEAQ (reference sequence).

This clonotype was seen repeatedly, ten times or more. The DNA for the CDR3 is TGTGCCAGCAGCCAAGGCAGAGATAATTCACCCCTCCACTTT. This gives the protein CASSQGRDNSPLHF. V usage is TRBV14 and J usage is TRBJ1-6, with D hard to call. Between the trimmed V and J ends, which lost 1 base and 5 bases, there was a span of 6 bases. Germline CDR1 SGHDN, CDR2 FVKESK. The CDR3 runs to 14 residues.

This clonotype occurred many times. V usage is TRBV5-1 and J usage is TRBJ2-7; 7 nucleotides align to TRBD2. Germline CDR1 is SGHRS and CDR2 is YFSETQ. CDR3 length: 14 residues. The junction had 6 bases not matched to a gene; V was cut back by 0 bases and J by 6 bases. The DNA for the CDR3 is TGCGCCAGCAGCTTGGGTTCAGGGAGGGGCGAGCAGTACGTC. This sequence encodes CASSLGSGRGEQYV.

Many counts were recorded for this clonotype. The rearrangement joins TRBV9 to TRBJ2-3; weak D call: TRBD1 (6 bases). The V gene lost 3 bases and the J gene lost 2 bases, with 16 bases spanning the gap. In germline, CDR1 is SGDLS, CDR2 YYNGEE. The CDR3 has 16 amino acids. CDR3 bases: TGTGCCAGCAGCGGGGGGCCGCTAGCCCCCACAGATACGCAGTATTTT. Its protein is CASSGGPLAPTDTQYF.

This clonotype showed up just a few times. The rearrangement links TRBV11-2 to TRBJ1-6, with D uncertain. The CDR3 totals 14 residues. Per germline, CDR1 SGHAT and CDR2 FQNNGV. V lost 0 bases to trimming and J lost 15 bases, with 15 bases between them. CDR3 loop: CASSLEWAARLLHF. CDR3 bases: TGTGCCAGCAGCTTAGAGTGGGCAGCTCGTCTCCTCCACTTT.

This clonotype was seen many times. The V call is TRBV5-1, the J call TRBJ2-2; no clear D. The CDR3 loop spans 14 amino acids. The V and J ends lost 1 base and 0 bases respectively, with 4 bases between them. From germline, CDR1 is SGHRS and CDR2 YFSETQ. The CDR3 loop reads CASSLRTNTGELFF. The CDR3 DNA reads as TGCGCCAGCAGCTTGCGAACGAACACCGGGGAGCTGTTTTTT. Filled out from reference TRBV5-1 and TRBJ2-2, the complete variable domain reads KAGVTQTPRYLIKTRGQQVTLSCSPISGHRSVSWYQQTPGQGLQFLFEYFSETQRNKGNFPGRFSGRQFSNSRSEMNVSTLELGDSALYLCASSLRTNTGELFFGEGSRLTVL.

The rearrangement links TRBV6-6 to TRBJ1-1, with 9 bases fitting TRBD1. Germline V gene data show CDR1 as MNHNY and CDR2 as SVGAGI (reference sequence). The CDR3 is 15 residues long. After removal of 3 bases from V and 5 bases from J, the junction contained 7 bases not matched to a gene. For the CDR3, the DNA is TGTGCCAGCAGTTATACGACAGGGGGGAAGACTGAAGCTTTCTTT. Protein product: CASSYTTGGKTEAFF.

This clonotype has a count of ten or more. V and J are TRBV20-1 and TRBJ2-7; D perhaps matches TRBD1 (6 bases). CDR3 length: 13 amino acids. Deletions cut 3 bases from V and 5 bases from J, with 14 bases between. Germline assignment: CDR1 DFQATT and CDR2 SNEGSKA (reference sequence). Written as DNA, the CDR3 is TGCAGTGCTAGGGGACATTCCCTCCACGAGCAGTACGTC. This codes for CSARGHSLHEQYV.

This clonotype has ten or more counts. The rearrangement joins TRBV7-6 to TRBJ1-6; 10 nucleotides match TRBD1. The CDR3 contains 15 residues. V was clipped by 1 base and J by 8 bases; unmatched bases: 2. Looked up from germline, CDR1 is SGHVS and CDR2 is FNYEAQ. This CDR3 reads CASSLGQGAHSPLHF. The CDR3 nucleotides are TGTGCCAGCAGCTTAGGACAGGGGGCGCATTCACCCCTCCACTTT.

This clonotype turned up a few times. This chain connects TRBV5-4 to TRBJ1-2; 8 bases are shared with TRBD1. Germline V gene lookup returns CDR1 SGHNT and CDR2 YYREEE (reference sequence). This CDR3 has 16 amino acids. Losses at the gene ends were 4 bases for V and 3 bases for J; bases not matched to a gene: 11. The CDR3 protein is CASSPGARGQDYGYTF. CDR3 sequence (DNA): TGTGCCAGCAGCCCCGGGGCCAGGGGGCAGGACTATGGCTACACCTTC.

This clonotype turned up a few times. V gene TRBV6-5 combines with J gene TRBJ2-1, with D possibly being TRBD2 (6 bases). The CDR3 loop spans 15 amino acids. Germline values: CDR1 MNHEY, CDR2 SVGAGI. The V end was cut by 7 bases, the J end by 2 bases, with 15 bases between. The CDR3: CASKRAGPPYNEQFF. The CDR3 DNA follows: TGTGCCAGCAAGCGGGCGGGGCCCCCCTACAATGAGCAGTTCTTC.

This clonotype was counted only a few times. The V and J genes are TRBV7-2 and TRBJ2-5, with 8 bases aligning to TRBD2. The CDR3 spans 15 residues. Trimming at V came to 3 bases and at J to 1 base, leaving 4 bases not matched to a gene. Germline CDR1 SGHTA, CDR2 FQGNSA. CDR3 nucleotides: TGTGCCAGCAGCTTTAGCGGGGTTCGCCAAGAGACCCAGTACTTC. It encodes CASSFSGVRQETQYF.

The rearrangement joins TRBV27 to TRBJ2-5, with 7 bases that match TRBD2. Germline V gene lookup returns CDR1 MNHEY and CDR2 SMNVEV (reference sequence). Trimming removed 5 bases from V and 3 bases from J; junction bases left unmatched: 15. CDR3 length: 17 residues. CDR3 in DNA: TGTGCCAGCAGTCGACCACCGGGAGGCCTGGGCAAAGAGACCCAGTACTTC. As protein: CASSRPPGGLGKETQYF.

This clonotype came up a few times. The chain combines TRBV2 with TRBJ2-3, with D maybe TRBD2 (6 bases). Trimming pared 4 bases from V and 5 bases from J, leaving 10 bases between. CDR3 length equals 13 residues. Germline V lookup: CDR1 SNHLY, CDR2 FYNNEI. The CDR3 DNA is TGTGCCAGCAGTGCACGGAGGGAAGATACGCAGTATTTT. Translation gives CASSARREDTQYF. Combining the CDR3 with reference TRBV2 and TRBJ2-3 gives the whole variable domain EPEVTQTPSHQVTQMGQEVILRCVPISNHLYFYWYRQILGQKVEFLVSFYNNEISEKSEIFDDQFSVERPDGSNFTLKIRSTKLEDSAMYFCASSARREDTQYFGPGTRLTVL.

This clonotype was counted ten times or more. V gene TRBV5-1 combines with J gene TRBJ1-1; 8 nucleotides agree with TRBD1. This CDR3 has 16 residues. With 0 bases clipped from V and 4 bases from J, the junction kept 8 bases outside the gene matches. From germline, CDR1 is SGHRS and CDR2 YFSETQ. The DNA of the CDR3 is TGCGCCAGCAGCTTGGGGGACAGGCCAAAGGGCACTGAAGCTTTCTTT. Translating gives CASSLGDRPKGTEAFF.

This clonotype was seen repeatedly, ten times or more. The J gene is TRBJ1-1, the V gene TRBV30; D uncertain. Between the trimmed V and J ends, which lost 3 bases and 1 base, there was a span of 9 bases. The germline V gene encodes CDR1 GTSNPN and CDR2 SVGIG (reference sequence). The CDR3 totals 13 residues. CDR3 loop: CAWRWQRNTEAFF. In DNA form, the CDR3 reads TGTGCCTGGAGGTGGCAGAGGAACACTGAAGCTTTCTTT.

The genes are TRBV5-1 and TRBJ1-4, with D perhaps TRBD1 (6 bases). Per germline, CDR1 SGHRS and CDR2 YFSETQ. The V end was cut by 4 bases, the J end by 5 bases, with 15 bases between. There are 15 residues in the CDR3. The CDR3 spells CASSASRGDNEKLFF. The CDR3 nucleotides are TGCGCCAGCAGCGCCTCCAGGGGCGACAATGAAAAACTGTTTTTT.

Ten or more counts support this clonotype. The chain couples TRBV12-5 to TRBJ2-7; 9 bases are shared with TRBD2. Trimming cost V 0 bases and J 3 bases; bases outside gene matches: 12. This CDR3 is 18 amino acids long. From germline, CDR1 is LGHNT and CDR2 FRNRAP. For the CDR3, the DNA is TGTGCTAGTGGTTTGGTAACTGGTTCCGGTAGCGGGGGCTACGAGCAGTACTTC. Translating gives CASGLVTGSGSGGYEQYF.

The sample holds many counts of this clonotype. The CDR3 spells CASSPPRGGPDTQYF. CDR3 nucleotides: TGTGCCAGCTCACCACCGAGGGGAGGCCCAGATACGCAGTATTTT. The chain joins TRBV18 to TRBJ2-3; perhaps TRBD2 as D (6 bases). V was clipped by 0 bases and J by 4 bases, with 11 bases between them. The CDR3 length is 15 residues. Germline loops: CDR1 KGHSH, CDR2 LQKENI.

This clonotype has ten or more counts. J is TRBJ2-1 and V is TRBV29-1; D possibly corresponds to TRBD1 (6 bases). V was clipped by 3 bases and J by 7 bases, with 13 bases between them. Germline V CDR1 and CDR2: SQVTM, ANQGSEA. This CDR3 is built from 13 residues. The CDR3 protein is CSVERGQRNEQFF. The CDR3 DNA is TGCAGCGTTGAGAGGGGACAACGGAATGAGCAGTTCTTC.

There are many counts of this clonotype. This chain links TRBV6-5 with TRBJ1-6; no firm D call. The germline V gene has CDR1 MNHEY and CDR2 SVGAGI. The CDR3 runs 12 residues. V was cut by 8 bases and J by 11 bases, with 13 bases left in between. CDR3 DNA: TGTGCCAGCGGTCTGTTTGGTCCACCCCTCCACTTT. Its protein is CASGLFGPPLHF.

This clonotype has only a few counts. The chain recombines TRBV6-5 with TRBJ2-7; TRBD2 matches 7 bases. Germline lookup yields CDR1 MNHEY and CDR2 SVGAGI. This CDR3 has 19 residues. Trimming removed 2 bases from V and 4 bases from J; junction bases left unmatched: 20. The CDR3 here is CASSYSLPGGGPLSYEQYF. The CDR3 DNA reads as TGTGCCAGCAGTTACAGTCTACCGGGCGGGGGACCTCTCTCTTACGAGCAGTACTTC.

This clonotype was seen a few times. V gene TRBV5-1 combines with J gene TRBJ2-3; a weak D match, TRBD2 (7 bases). The CDR3 is 15 amino acids. V lost 2 bases to trimming and J lost 5 bases, with 15 bases between them. CDR1 SGHRS and CDR2 YFSETQ come from the germline V gene. The DNA for the CDR3 is TGCGCCAGCAGCTTTAGTGGGGGGGCCCGAGATACGCAGTATTTT. Translating it yields CASSFSGGARDTQYF.

This clonotype was picked up many times. This chain links TRBV18 with TRBJ1-1, with a tentative D call TRBD1 (5 bases). This CDR3 region has 16 residues. Trimming took off 2 bases at V and 4 bases at J, with 17 bases between the two ends. Germline CDR1 KGHSH, CDR2 LQKENI. The CDR3 sequence: CASSPGQGGSGTEAFF. CDR3 DNA: TGTGCCAGCTCACCAGGGCAGGGAGGGAGCGGCACTGAAGCTTTCTTT.

The chain has TRBV5-4 and TRBJ1-1; the D is unclear. V lost 4 bases and J lost 7, with 11 bases in between. CDR3 length: 12 residues. From germline, CDR1 is SGHNT and CDR2 YYREEE (reference sequence). The CDR3 region has the DNA TGTGCCAGCAGCGGACCGGTGAATGAAGCTTTCTTT. Its translation: CASSGPVNEAFF.